This T cell receptor beta chain was captured in a study of T cell repertoires in cytomegalovirus infection (dated by TCRdb to between 2017 and 2020). Turning to the overall study: The peptide stimulations were aimed at well-studied HLA-B-restricted epitopes as well as recently identified HLA-C-restricted CMV epitopes, whose presentation resists viral immunomodulation. Donor HLA type was relevant to the analysis, as public TCR beta signatures indicated carriage of CMV infection together with the matching HLA type.

In light of the paper, this sample's treatment or condition label describes: in vitro stimulation with specific CMV peptide epitopes to enrich CMV-specific T cells. For this clonotype: Its antigen specificity is not known. Base-call qualities are not available, and no considerably larger clone is one nucleotide away.

Sequencing instrument: Illumina HiSeq 1500. TCRdb applied fastp at Q25 and MiXCR to the public reads, then kept only in-frame beta chains. Each CDR3 protein gets just one entry, which takes the most common genes and DNA from the rows behind it. Across this sample there are 650,000 to 900,000 distinct CDR3 sequences, with approximately 30% seen only once. Approximately 13% of the sample goes to the ten largest clones. Study-level results and caveats: The ex vivo response was dominated by HLA-C-restricted CMV-specific TCR beta clonotypes, which also provided the single most frequent clonotype in two of eight donors. In both this cohort and an independent cohort of 350 to 400 donors, the cumulative frequency of public TCR beta family members distinguished carriers of CMV infection plus the relevant HLA type.

From the germline V gene (reference sequence), CDR1 is MNHEY and CDR2 is SMNVEV. V is pared back by 3 bases and J by 8 bases, with 11 bases lying between the germline termini. From the cysteine through the phenylalanine, the CDR3 covers 14 amino acids. The DNA shown is the 42-base CDR3, in frame from base 1. The sample here was cultured CD8+ T cells from PBMCs, taken from culture after CMV antigen stimulation. The receptor was isolated from a human donor in good health (CMV status not recorded). Some clones in this sample may be carry-over from other donors' samples. In this chain, TRBV27 is recombined with TRBJ1-6; perhaps TRBD1 is the D gene, with 5 bases matching. The CDR3 region has the sequence CASSFGGRDSPLHF. The DNA sequence is TGTGCCAGCAGTTTCGGGGGACGAGATTCACCCCTCCACTTT.